Shown below are 24 T cell receptor beta chains from a single sample sequenced in a study of T cell responses to AZD1222 COVID-19 vaccine. Profiled with immunoSEQ multiplex PCR; TCRdb holds only in-frame clones, not every one. The sample includes more than 95,000 clones, roughly 91% of them seen just once. Sequenced here: peripheral blood, sampled on day 0 of AZD1222 vaccination. The receptors were gathered from an adult in good health.

This clone has only one observation. The V gene is TRBV11-2, the J gene TRBJ2-2; D remains unclear. Trimming took off 4 bases at V and 4 bases at J, with 4 bases between the two ends. The length of the CDR3 is 12 residues. Germline V gene lookup returns CDR1 SGHAT and CDR2 FQNNGV. The CDR3: CASSYSTGELFF. CDR3 DNA: TGTGCCAGCAGCTACTCCACCGGGGAGCTGTTTTTT.

This clone has only a few counts. The chain has TRBV9 and TRBJ1-1; D remains ambiguous. V was pared by 0 bases and J by 1 base, with 7 bases between. Looked up from germline, CDR1 is SGDLS and CDR2 is YYNGEE. CDR3 size: 14 residues. This CDR3 is CASSVEGGNTEAFF. Here the CDR3 DNA reads TGTGCCAGCAGCGTAGAAGGCGGGAACACTGAAGCTTTCTTT.

This clone occurred a few times. The V and J genes are TRBV7-2 and TRBJ2-7; 8 bases agree with TRBD1. The germline V gene has CDR1 SGHTA and CDR2 FQGNSA. J gave up 2 bases and V 3 bases, and 3 bases lay outside the gene matches. The CDR3 runs to 14 residues. Written as DNA, the CDR3 is TGTGCCAGCAGCTTTTCGGGACAGGCCTACGAGCAGTACTTC. It yields the protein CASSFSGQAYEQYF.

The J gene is TRBJ1-2, the V gene TRBV7-9; TRBD1 might be the D (5 bases). This CDR3 has 13 residues. Germline V lookup: CDR1 SEHNR, CDR2 FQNEAQ (reference sequence). V gave up 7 bases and J gave up 5 bases, with 14 bases separating them. The CDR3, as DNA: TGTGCCAGCACCCCAGACAGAGATTATGGCTACACCTTC. Its protein is CASTPDRDYGYTF.

V gene TRBV5-1 combines with J gene TRBJ2-7, with TRBD1 identical over 10 bases. This CDR3 has 14 amino acids. Trimming cost V 0 bases and J 5 bases; bases outside gene matches: 2. Germline lookup yields CDR1 SGHRS and CDR2 YFSETQ. The DNA for the CDR3 is TGCGCCAGCAGCTTGGGGGGGACAGGGGACGAGCAGTACTTC. Its translation is CASSLGGTGDEQYF.

This clone was seen a single time. The chain joins TRBV5-6 to TRBJ1-1; unclear D gene. V was pared by 4 bases and J by 2 bases, with 6 bases between. Looked up from germline, CDR1 is SGHDT and CDR2 is YYEEEE. The CDR3 contains 12 residues. CDR3: CASSLYNTEAFF. The CDR3, as DNA: TGTGCCAGCAGCCTGTATAACACTGAAGCTTTCTTT.

The V call is TRBV5-6, the J call TRBJ1-2; 10 bases are a match to TRBD1. The CDR3 is 15 residues long. Germline V gene lookup returns CDR1 SGHDT and CDR2 YYEEEE. Trimming took 4 bases from V and 4 from J; bases not matched to a gene: 7. The CDR3 sequence is CASSRDRGMFYGYTF. The CDR3 DNA reads as TGTGCCAGCAGCCGGGACAGGGGTATGTTCTATGGCTACACCTTC.

The chain employs TRBV2 and TRBJ1-6; TRBD1 matches at 7 bases. V was pared by 5 bases and J by 10 bases, with 8 bases of the junction left unmatched. Germline values: CDR1 SNHLY, CDR2 FYNNEI. The CDR3 covers 14 residues. CDR3 in amino acids: CASSPQGFRSPLHF. CDR3 coding DNA: TGTGCCAGCAGTCCACAGGGGTTCCGGTCACCCCTCCACTTT.

Here the CDR3 DNA reads TGTGCCAGCAGCCCCTGGGCCATCGGCGGTTCACCCCTCCACTTT. Translation: CASSPWAIGGSPLHF. The J gene is TRBJ1-6, the V gene TRBV9; D is uncertain. The V end was cut by 4 bases, the J end by 9 bases, with 17 bases between. CDR3 length equals 15 residues. CDR1 and CDR2 (germline): SGDLS, YYNGEE.

The chain carries TRBV9 and TRBJ1-4; unclear D gene. With 4 bases removed from V and 3 bases from J, the gap between germline ends came to 10 bases. From germline, CDR1 is SGDLS and CDR2 YYNGEE. This CDR3 has 14 residues. In DNA form, the CDR3 reads TGTGCCAGCAGCCTCGCCGGAGCTAATGAAAAACTGTTTTTT. This gives the protein CASSLAGANEKLFF.

The table lists this clone with a count of one. The chain recombines TRBV7-2 with TRBJ1-2, with a possible D match to TRBD1 (5 bases). V was trimmed by 1 base and J by 2 bases, leaving 11 bases between them. CDR3 length: 15 amino acids. Germline CDR1 reads SGHTA; CDR2 reads FQGNSA. CDR3 DNA: TGTGCCAGCAGCTTAGTCCTTGGGGCAAACTATGGCTACACCTTC. This translates into CASSLVLGANYGYTF. Full variable domain (missing parts from reference TRBV7-2 and TRBJ1-2): GAGVSQSPSNKVTEKGKDVELRCDPISGHTALYWYRQSLGQGLEFLIYFQGNSAPDKSGLPSDRFSAERTGGSVSTLTIQRTQQEDSAVYLCASSLVLGANYGYTFGSGTRLTVV.

The chain has TRBV5-1 and TRBJ1-5; D remains unclear. V lost 0 bases and J lost 3, with 4 bases in between. This CDR3 region has 13 residues. CDR1 and CDR2 (germline): SGHRS, YFSETQ. Written as DNA, the CDR3 is TGCGCCAGCAGCTTGGAGGCCAATCAGCCCCAGCATTTT. Protein: CASSLEANQPQHF.

V gene TRBV3-1 (or the pseudogene TRBV3-2) combines with J gene TRBJ2-7, with TRBD1 identical over 11 bases. Germline assignment: CDR1 LGHDT and CDR2 YNNKEL (reference sequence). The CDR3 is made up of 16 amino acids. With 1 base clipped from V and 4 bases from J, the junction kept 6 bases outside the gene matches. The DNA for the CDR3 is TGTGCCAGCAGCCAAGCTGGACAGGGGGCGTTTTACGAGCAGTACTTC. Protein product: CASSQAGQGAFYEQYF.

The chain links TRBV24-1 to TRBJ2-1; TRBD2 aligns across 7 bases. Per the germline V gene, CDR1 is KGHDR and CDR2 is SFDVKD. Germline trimming cut 3 bases from V and 3 bases from J; bases unmatched to any gene: 7. The CDR3 runs 16 residues. The CDR3 protein is CATSDPSGAHYNEQFF. The CDR3 nucleotides are TGTGCCACCAGTGATCCGAGCGGGGCCCACTACAATGAGCAGTTCTTC.

The V call is TRBV2, the J call TRBJ1-2; D gene ambiguous. Trimming cost V 8 bases and J 5 bases, with 12 bases left between them. The CDR3 is made up of 12 amino acids. Germline V gene sequence: CDR1 SNHLY, CDR2 FYNNEI. The CDR3 sequence is CASQDSGYGYTF. The DNA of the CDR3 is TGTGCCAGCCAAGACTCCGGGTATGGCTACACCTTC.

The CDR3 nucleotides read TGTGCCAGCACTCAGCGGTACACAGATACGCAGTATTTT. Translation: CASTQRYTDTQYF. This chain connects TRBV27 to TRBJ2-3; weak D call: TRBD2 (5 bases). This CDR3 comprises 13 residues. Germline V gene data show CDR1 as MNHEY and CDR2 as SMNVEV (reference sequence). V was pared by 7 bases and J by 2 bases, with 10 bases between.

This clone has only one observation. This chain links TRBV6-4 with TRBJ1-2, with D tentatively TRBD1 (5 bases). The V end was cut by 5 bases, the J end by 7 bases, with 14 bases between. This CDR3 spans 13 amino acids. The germline V gene encodes CDR1 MRHNA and CDR2 SNTAGT. CDR3 nucleotide sequence: TGTGCCAGCAGTCGAGAAGGGGATGGTGGCTACACCTTC. Translated: CASSREGDGGYTF.

The chain uses TRBV7-9 and TRBJ1-1; unclear D gene. Germline lookup yields CDR1 SEHNR and CDR2 FQNEAQ (reference sequence). V was clipped by 4 bases and J by 1 base, with 10 bases between them. The CDR3 is 14 residues long. Here the CDR3 reads CASSSLTWNTEAFF. DNA of the CDR3: TGTGCCAGCAGCTCCTTGACATGGAACACTGAAGCTTTCTTT.

The chain has TRBV28 and TRBJ1-1; a weak D match, TRBD1 (5 bases). This CDR3 has 17 residues. V lost 5 bases and J 3 bases, leaving 22 bases between the germline ends. Germline loops: CDR1 MDHEN, CDR2 SYDVKM. CDR3 sequence: CASSRAVRTLWDTEAFF. CDR3 nucleotides: TGTGCCAGCAGTCGCGCAGTCCGGACACTCTGGGACACTGAAGCTTTCTTT.

This chain joins TRBV7-9 and TRBJ2-3; TRBD1 agrees at 7 bases. This CDR3 comprises 14 residues. V gave up 4 bases and J gave up 4 bases; unmatched junction bases: 5. Per germline, CDR1 SEHNR and CDR2 FQNEAQ (reference sequence). The CDR3 loop is CASSSGGFADTQYF. In nucleotides, the CDR3 is TGTGCCAGCAGCTCAGGGGGTTTCGCAGATACGCAGTATTTT.

The count of this clone is one. This rearrangement joins TRBV3-1 (or the pseudogene TRBV3-2) to TRBJ2-1; 7 positions agree with TRBD2. The germline CDR1 and CDR2 sequences are LGHDT and YNNKEL (reference sequence). This CDR3 is built from 15 residues. With 1 base clipped from V and 5 bases from J, the junction kept 5 bases outside the gene matches. CDR3 coding DNA: TGTGCCAGCAGCCAAGGACTAGCCCTCGACAATGAGCAGTTCTTC. Encoded protein: CASSQGLALDNEQFF.

The V call is TRBV18, the J call TRBJ1-4, with D uncertain. Germline V gene data show CDR1 as KGHSH and CDR2 as LQKENI. V was pared by 6 bases and J by 5 bases, with 13 bases between. The CDR3 runs to 14 residues. CDR3 in DNA: TGTGCCAGCTCGCGGACGGCGCAGAATGAAAAACTGTTTTTT. Protein: CASSRTAQNEKLFF.

With respect to this clone: The junction departs from germline at one end; a sequencing error may be responsible. The V gene is TRBV5-1, the J gene TRBJ2-2; possibly TRBD2 for D (5 bases). The V gene's germline CDR1 is SGHRS and CDR2 YFSETQ. This CDR3 region has 15 residues. The CDR3 DNA reads TGCGCCAGCCGACTGTGGACGGGGAACACCAGGGAGCTGTTTTTT. It yields the protein CASRLWTGNTRELFF. Based on the CDR3 plus reference TRBV5-1 and TRBJ2-2, the full variable domain is KAGVTQTPRYLIKTRGQQVTLSCSPISGHRSVSWYQQTPGQGLQFLFEYFSETQRNKGNFPGRFSGRQFSNSRSEMNVSTLELGDSALYLCASRLWTGNTRELFFGEGSRLTVL.

The CDR3 DNA reads as TGTGCCAGCAGCGACACCCCAACTAATGAAAAACTGTTTTTT. This sequence encodes CASSDTPTNEKLFF. The rearrangement joins TRBV9 to TRBJ1-4, with D unclear. The germline V gene has CDR1 SGDLS and CDR2 YYNGEE. V gave up 3 bases and J gave up 0 bases, with 6 bases separating them. The CDR3 has 14 amino acids.